Sequencing of this T cell receptor (beta chain) was carried out in a study of blood T cell repertoires in COVID-19. V was cut by 0 bases and J by 0 bases, with 6 bases left in between. Germline loops: CDR1 SEHNR, CDR2 FQNEAQ (reference sequence). The CDR3 sequence is 14 residues long. Clones were sequenced by immunoSEQ multiplex PCR, and TCRdb holds only the in-frame ones, with some missing. This table holds over 150,000 clones, approximately 86% found once. The sequenced sample was peripheral blood. The clonotype comes from a man in his 60s with COVID-19, enrolled during active disease. V gene TRBV7-9 combines with J gene TRBJ2-7; no reliable D call. As DNA, the CDR3 is TGTGCCAGCAGCTTAGCGGGCAGCTCCTACGAGCAGTACTTC. Its translation is CASSLAGSSYEQYF.